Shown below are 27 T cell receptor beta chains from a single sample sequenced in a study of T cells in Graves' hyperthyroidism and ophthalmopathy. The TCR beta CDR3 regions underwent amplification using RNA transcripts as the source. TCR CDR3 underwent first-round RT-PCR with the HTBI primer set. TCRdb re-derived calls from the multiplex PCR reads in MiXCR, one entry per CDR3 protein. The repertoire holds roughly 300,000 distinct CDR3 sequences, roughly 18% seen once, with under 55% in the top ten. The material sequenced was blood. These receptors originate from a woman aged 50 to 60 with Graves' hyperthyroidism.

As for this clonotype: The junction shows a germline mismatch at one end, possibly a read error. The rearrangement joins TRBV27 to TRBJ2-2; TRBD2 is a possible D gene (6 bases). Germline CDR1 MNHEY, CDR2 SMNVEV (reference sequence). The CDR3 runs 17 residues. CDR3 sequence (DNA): TGTGCCAGCAGTCTCATACCCCAACCAACGAACACCGGGGGGCTGTTTTTT. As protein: CASSLIPQPTNTGGLFF.

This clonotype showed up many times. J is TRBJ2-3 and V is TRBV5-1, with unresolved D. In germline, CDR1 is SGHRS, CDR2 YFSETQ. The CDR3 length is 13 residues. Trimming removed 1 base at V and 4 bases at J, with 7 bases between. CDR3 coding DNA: TGCGCCAGCAGCTTGTCGGCGGCAGATACGCAGTATTTT. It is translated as CASSLSAADTQYF.

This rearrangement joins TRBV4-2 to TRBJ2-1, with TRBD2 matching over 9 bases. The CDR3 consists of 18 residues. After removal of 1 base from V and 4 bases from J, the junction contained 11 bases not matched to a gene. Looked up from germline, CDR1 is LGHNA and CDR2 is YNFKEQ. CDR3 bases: TGTGCCAGCAGCCAAGTTGTTTCTAGCGGGACAGTTTACAATGAGCAGTTCTTC. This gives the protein CASSQVVSSGTVYNEQFF.

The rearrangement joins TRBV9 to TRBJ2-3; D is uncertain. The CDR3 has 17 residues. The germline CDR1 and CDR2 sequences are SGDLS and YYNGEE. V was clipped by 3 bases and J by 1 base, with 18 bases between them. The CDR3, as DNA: TGTGCCAGCAGCGGCTGGACGACTCGATTGGGCACAGATACGCAGTATTTT. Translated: CASSGWTTRLGTDTQYF.

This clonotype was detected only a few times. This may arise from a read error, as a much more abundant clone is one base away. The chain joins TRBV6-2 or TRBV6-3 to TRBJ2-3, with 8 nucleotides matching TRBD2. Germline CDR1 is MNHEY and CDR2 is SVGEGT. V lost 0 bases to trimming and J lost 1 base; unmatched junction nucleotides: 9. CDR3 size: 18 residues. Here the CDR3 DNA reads TGTGCCAGCAGTTACTCGGTCGCTGGCGGGGGGCGCACAGATACGCAGTATTTT. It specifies CASSYSVAGGGRTDTQYF.

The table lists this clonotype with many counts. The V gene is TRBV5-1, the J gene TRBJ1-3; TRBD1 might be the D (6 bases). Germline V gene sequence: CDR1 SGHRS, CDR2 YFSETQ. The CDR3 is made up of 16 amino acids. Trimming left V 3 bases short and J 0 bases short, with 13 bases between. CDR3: CASSSSDRSSGNTIYF. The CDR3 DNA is TGCGCCAGCAGCTCTTCAGACAGGTCCTCTGGAAACACCATATATTTT.

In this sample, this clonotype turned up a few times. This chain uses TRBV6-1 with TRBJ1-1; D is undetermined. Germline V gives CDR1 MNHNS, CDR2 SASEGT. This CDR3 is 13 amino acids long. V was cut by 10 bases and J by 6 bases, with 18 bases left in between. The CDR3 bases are TGTGCCACACTTGGTCCGGCCCAGGCTGAAGCTTTCTTT. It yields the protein CATLGPAQAEAFF.

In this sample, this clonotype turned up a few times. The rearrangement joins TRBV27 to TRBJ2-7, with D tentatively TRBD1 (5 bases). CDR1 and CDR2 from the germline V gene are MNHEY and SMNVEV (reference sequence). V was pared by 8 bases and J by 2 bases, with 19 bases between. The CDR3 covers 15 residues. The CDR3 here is CASAPEAGPPYEQYF. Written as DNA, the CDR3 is TGTGCCAGCGCTCCTGAGGCAGGGCCACCCTACGAGCAGTACTTC.

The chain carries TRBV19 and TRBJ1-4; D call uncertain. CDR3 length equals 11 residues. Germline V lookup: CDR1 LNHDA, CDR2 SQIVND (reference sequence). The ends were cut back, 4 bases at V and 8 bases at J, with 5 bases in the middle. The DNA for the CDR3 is TGTGCCAGTAGTAGGAAAGAAAAACTGTTTTTT. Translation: CASSRKEKLFF.

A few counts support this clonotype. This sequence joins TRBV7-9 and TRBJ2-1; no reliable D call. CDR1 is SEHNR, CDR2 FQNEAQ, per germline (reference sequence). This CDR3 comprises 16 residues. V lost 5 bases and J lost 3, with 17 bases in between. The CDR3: CASSQVPPKDYNEQFF. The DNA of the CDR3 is TGTGCCAGCAGCCAAGTGCCACCCAAGGACTACAATGAGCAGTTCTTC.

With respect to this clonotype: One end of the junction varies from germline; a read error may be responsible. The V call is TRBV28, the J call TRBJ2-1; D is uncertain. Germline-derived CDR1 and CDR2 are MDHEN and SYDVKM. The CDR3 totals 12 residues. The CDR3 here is CASGSNYNEQLF. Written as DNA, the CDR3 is TGTGCCAGCGGCTCCAATTACAATGAGCAGCTCTTC.

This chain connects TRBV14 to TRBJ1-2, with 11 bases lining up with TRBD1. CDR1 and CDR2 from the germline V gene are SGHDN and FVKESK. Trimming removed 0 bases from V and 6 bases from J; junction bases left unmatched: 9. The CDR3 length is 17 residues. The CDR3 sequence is CASSQDRTGGGKDGYTF. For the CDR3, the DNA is TGTGCCAGCAGCCAAGATCGGACAGGGGGCGGAAAGGATGGCTACACCTTC. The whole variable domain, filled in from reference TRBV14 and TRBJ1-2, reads EAGVTQFPSHSVIEKGQTVTLRCDPISGHDNLYWYRRVMGKEIKFLLHFVKESKQDESGMPNNRFLAERTGGTYSTLKVQPAELEDSGVYFCASSQDRTGGGKDGYTFGSGTRLTVV.

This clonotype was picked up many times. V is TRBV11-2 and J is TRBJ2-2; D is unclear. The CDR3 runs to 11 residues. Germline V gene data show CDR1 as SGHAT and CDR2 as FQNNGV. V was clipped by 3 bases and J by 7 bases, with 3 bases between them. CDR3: CASSFGGELFF. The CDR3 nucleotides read TGTGCCAGCAGCTTTGGCGGGGAGCTGTTTTTT.

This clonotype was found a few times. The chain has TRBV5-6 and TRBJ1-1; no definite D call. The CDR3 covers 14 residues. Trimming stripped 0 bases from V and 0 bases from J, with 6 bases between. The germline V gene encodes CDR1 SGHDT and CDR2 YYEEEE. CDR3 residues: CASSLGPLNTEAFF. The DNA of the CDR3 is TGTGCCAGCAGCTTGGGACCTTTGAACACTGAAGCTTTCTTT.

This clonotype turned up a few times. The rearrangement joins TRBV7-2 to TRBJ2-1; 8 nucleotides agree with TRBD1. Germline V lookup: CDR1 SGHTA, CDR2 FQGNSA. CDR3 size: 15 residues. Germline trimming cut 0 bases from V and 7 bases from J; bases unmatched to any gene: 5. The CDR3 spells CASSLAQGAPNEQFF. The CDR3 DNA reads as TGTGCCAGCAGCTTAGCTCAGGGGGCGCCTAATGAGCAGTTCTTC.

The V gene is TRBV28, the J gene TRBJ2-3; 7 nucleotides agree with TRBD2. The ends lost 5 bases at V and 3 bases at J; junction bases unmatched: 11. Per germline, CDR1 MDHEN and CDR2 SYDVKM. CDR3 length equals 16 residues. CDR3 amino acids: CASSPLAETPTDTQYF. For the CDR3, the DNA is TGTGCCAGCAGTCCCCTAGCGGAGACCCCAACAGATACGCAGTATTTT.

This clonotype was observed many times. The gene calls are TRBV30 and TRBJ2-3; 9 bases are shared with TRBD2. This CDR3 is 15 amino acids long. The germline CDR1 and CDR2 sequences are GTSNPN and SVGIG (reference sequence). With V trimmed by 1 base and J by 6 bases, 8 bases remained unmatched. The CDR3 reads CAWSAPSGERDTQYF. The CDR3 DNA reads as TGTGCCTGGAGTGCCCCTAGCGGGGAGAGGGATACGCAGTATTTT.

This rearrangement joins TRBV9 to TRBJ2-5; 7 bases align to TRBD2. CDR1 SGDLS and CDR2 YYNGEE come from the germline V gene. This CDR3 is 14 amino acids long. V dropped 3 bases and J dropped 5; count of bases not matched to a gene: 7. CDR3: CASSAGLVGETQYF. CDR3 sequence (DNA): TGTGCCAGCAGCGCAGGACTAGTCGGCGAGACCCAGTACTTC.

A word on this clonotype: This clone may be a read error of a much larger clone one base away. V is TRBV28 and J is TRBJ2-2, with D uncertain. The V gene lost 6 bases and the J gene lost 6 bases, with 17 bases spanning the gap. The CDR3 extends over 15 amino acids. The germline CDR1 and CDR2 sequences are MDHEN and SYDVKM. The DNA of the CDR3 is TGTGCCAGCAGCCGTGGGTATTTTGCCGCCGGGGAGCTGTTTTTT. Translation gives CASSRGYFAAGELFF.

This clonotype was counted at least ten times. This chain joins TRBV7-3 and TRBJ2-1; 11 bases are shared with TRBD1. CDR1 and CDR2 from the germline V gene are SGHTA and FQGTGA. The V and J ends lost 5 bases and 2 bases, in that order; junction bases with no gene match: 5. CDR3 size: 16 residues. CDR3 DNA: TGTGCCAGCAGCCTCCAGGGACAGGGGGCCTACAATGAGCAGTTCTTC. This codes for CASSLQGQGAYNEQFF.

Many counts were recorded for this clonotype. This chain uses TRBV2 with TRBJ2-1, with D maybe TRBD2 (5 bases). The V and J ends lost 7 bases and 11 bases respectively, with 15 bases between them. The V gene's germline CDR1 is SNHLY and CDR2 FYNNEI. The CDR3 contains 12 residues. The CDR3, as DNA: TGTGCCAGCAATCCATTGGACTCCCAGCAGTTCTTC. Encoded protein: CASNPLDSQQFF.

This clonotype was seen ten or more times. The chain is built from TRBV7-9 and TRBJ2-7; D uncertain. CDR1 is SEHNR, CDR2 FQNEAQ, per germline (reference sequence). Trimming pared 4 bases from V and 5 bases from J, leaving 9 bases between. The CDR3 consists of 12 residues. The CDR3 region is CASSYRQDEQYF. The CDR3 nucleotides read TGTGCCAGCAGCTACCGACAAGACGAGCAGTACTTC.

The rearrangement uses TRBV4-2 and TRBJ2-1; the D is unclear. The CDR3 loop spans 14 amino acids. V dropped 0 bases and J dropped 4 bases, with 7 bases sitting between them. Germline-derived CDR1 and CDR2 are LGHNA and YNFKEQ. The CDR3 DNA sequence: TGTGCCAGCAGCCAAGAACTTGATTACAATGAGCAGTTCTTC. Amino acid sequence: CASSQELDYNEQFF.

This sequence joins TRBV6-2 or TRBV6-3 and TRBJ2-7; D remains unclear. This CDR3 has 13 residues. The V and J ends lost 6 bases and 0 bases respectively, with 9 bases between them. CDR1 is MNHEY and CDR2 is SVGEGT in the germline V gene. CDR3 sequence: CASSSTSSYEQYV. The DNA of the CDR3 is TGTGCCAGCAGCTCCACGAGCTCCTACGAGCAGTACGTC.

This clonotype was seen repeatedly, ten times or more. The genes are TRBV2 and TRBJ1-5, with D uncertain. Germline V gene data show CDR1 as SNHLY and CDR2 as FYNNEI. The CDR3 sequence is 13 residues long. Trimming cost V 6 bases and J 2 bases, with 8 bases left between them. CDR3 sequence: CASSETRNQPQHF. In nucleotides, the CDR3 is TGTGCCAGCAGCGAGACTCGCAATCAGCCCCAGCATTTT. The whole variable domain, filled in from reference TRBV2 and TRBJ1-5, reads EPEVTQTPSHQVTQMGQEVILRCVPISNHLYFYWYRQILGQKVEFLVSFYNNEISEKSEIFDDQFSVERPDGSNFTLKIRSTKLEDSAMYFCASSETRNQPQHFGDGTRLSIL.

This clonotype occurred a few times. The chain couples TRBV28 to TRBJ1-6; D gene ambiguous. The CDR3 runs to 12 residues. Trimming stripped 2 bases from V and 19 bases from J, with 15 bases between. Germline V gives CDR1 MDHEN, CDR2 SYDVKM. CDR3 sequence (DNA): TGTGCCAGCAGTTTAGGCCAGGCAACGCGTCACTTT. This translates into CASSLGQATRHF.

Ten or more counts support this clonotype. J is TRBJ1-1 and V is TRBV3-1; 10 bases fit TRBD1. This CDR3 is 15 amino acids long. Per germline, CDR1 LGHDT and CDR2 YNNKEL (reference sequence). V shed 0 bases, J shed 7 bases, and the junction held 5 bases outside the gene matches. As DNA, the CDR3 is TGTGCCAGCAGCCAAGATGGGGACAGGGGTAGTGAAGCTTTCTTT. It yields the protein CASSQDGDRGSEAFF.